Listed below are T cell receptor beta chains from one sample, sequenced in a study of blood T cell repertoires in COVID-19. Clones were sequenced by immunoSEQ multiplex PCR, and TCRdb holds only the in-frame ones, with some missing. The data show roughly 120,000 clones, approximately 91% seen once. What was sequenced was peripheral blood. These receptors came from a woman in her 70s who had recovered from COVID-19. The conserved cysteine and the conserved F or W are not part of the CDR3 here. A D gene is named only where the DNA matches it firmly.

D: .
V: TRBV12-3/TRBV12-4
J: TRBJ1-2
CDR3: ASSFYYGYT

D: TRBD1
V: TRBV2
J: TRBJ2-3
CDR3: ASSMTGDPSTDTQY

D: .
V: TRBV7-8
J: TRBJ2-2
CDR3: ASSLVLPGELF

D: TRBD1
V: TRBV5-6
J: TRBJ2-1
CDR3: ASSSDFGQGSYNEQF

D: .
V: TRBV27
J: TRBJ2-7
CDR3: ASMYGVGGEQY

D: TRBD1
V: TRBV7-2
J: TRBJ1-2
CDR3: ASGSSNRGRGGYT

D: TRBD2
V: TRBV6-5
J: TRBJ2-5
CDR3: ASSYYRAGGPETQY

D: TRBD2
V: TRBV19
J: TRBJ2-7
CDR3: ASSVTSGISGEYEQY

D: .
V: TRBV5-1
J: TRBJ1-2
CDR3: ASSSGGQADPNYGYT

D: TRBD2
V: TRBV4-3
J: TRBJ2-3
CDR3: ASSQVAGEGTDTQY

D: .
V: TRBV4-3
J: TRBJ2-2
CDR3: ASSVGLNTGELF

D: .
V: TRBV4-3
J: TRBJ2-1
CDR3: ASSQELGLPSTKQF

D: .
V: TRBV9
J: TRBJ2-5
CDR3: ASSVGGERETQY

D: .
V: TRBV19
J: TRBJ2-6
CDR3: ASSITHSGPGANVLT

D: .
V: TRBV7-9
J: TRBJ1-3
CDR3: ASSRQGNTIY

D: .
V: TRBV28
J: TRBJ1-5
CDR3: ASRLGGSNQPQH

D: .
V: TRBV28
J: TRBJ1-2
CDR3: ASSIGQHYGYT